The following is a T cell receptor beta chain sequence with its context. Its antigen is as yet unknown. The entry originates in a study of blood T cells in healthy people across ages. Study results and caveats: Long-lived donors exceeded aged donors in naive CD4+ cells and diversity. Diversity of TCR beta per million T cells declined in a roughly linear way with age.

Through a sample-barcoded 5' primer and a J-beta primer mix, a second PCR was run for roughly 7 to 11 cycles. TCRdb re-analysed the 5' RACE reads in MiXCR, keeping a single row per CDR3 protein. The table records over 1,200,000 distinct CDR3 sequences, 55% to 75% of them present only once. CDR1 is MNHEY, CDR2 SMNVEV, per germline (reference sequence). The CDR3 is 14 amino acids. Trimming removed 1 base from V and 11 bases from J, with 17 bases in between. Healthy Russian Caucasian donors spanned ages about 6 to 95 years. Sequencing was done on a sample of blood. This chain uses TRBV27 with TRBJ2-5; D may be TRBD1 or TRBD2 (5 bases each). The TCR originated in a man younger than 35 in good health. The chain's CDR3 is CASSLLGAGNEQYF. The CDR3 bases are TGTGCCAGCAGTTTATTAGGGGCGGGCAATGAGCAGTACTTC.